The 29 T cell receptor beta chains listed next were all sequenced from one sample in a study of identical twins. TCRdb ran MiXCR on the 5' RACE reads and lists one entry per CDR3 protein. This repertoire shows 700,000 or so distinct CDR3 sequences, over 8.5% found once; its top ten account for 0.75% to 1%. This same sample was also taken into another study, of yellow fever vaccine responses in identical twins.

The sample consisted of PBMCs. The receptors derive from a woman aged 18-35 years in good health.

The DNA of the CDR3 is TGTGCCAGCAGCATAAACCGGCAGGGGGCTTCTGGGGCCAACGTCCTGACTTTC. This encodes CASSINRQGASGANVLTF. The chain recombines TRBV11-2 with TRBJ2-6; 8 bases fit TRBD1. Germline loops: CDR1 SGHAT, CDR2 FQNNGV. There are 18 residues in the CDR3. J gave up 1 base and V 5 bases, and 10 bases lay outside the gene matches.

The chain has TRBV7-9 and TRBJ2-7, with TRBD1 identical over 7 bases. Trimming removed 1 base from V and 6 bases from J; junction bases left unmatched: 6. CDR3 length: 14 residues. The germline gives CDR1 SEHNR, CDR2 FQNEAQ (reference sequence). CDR3 nucleotides: TGTGCCAGCAGCTTAGGACAGGGAAGATCCGAGCAGTACTTC. Protein: CASSLGQGRSEQYF.

The table lists this clonotype with a count of one. V usage is TRBV14 and J usage is TRBJ2-7, with a weak D call TRBD2 (5 bases). There are 16 residues in the CDR3. The germline gives CDR1 SGHDN, CDR2 FVKESK. With 4 bases removed from V and 2 bases from J, the gap between germline ends came to 18 bases. The CDR3 is CASSPSYPPRAYEQYF. In nucleotides, the CDR3 is TGTGCCAGCAGCCCTAGCTACCCTCCTAGAGCCTACGAGCAGTACTTC.

The V call is TRBV6-2 or TRBV6-3, the J call TRBJ2-7; D may be TRBD1 (6 bases). There are 12 residues in the CDR3. V was shortened by 6 bases and J by 7 bases, with 13 bases between the two germline ends. Germline V gene data show CDR1 as MNHEY and CDR2 as SVGEGT. CDR3 region: CASRKDSDEQYF. CDR3 DNA: TGTGCCAGCAGAAAGGACAGCGATGAGCAGTACTTC.

Ten or more counts support this clonotype. J is TRBJ2-3 and V is TRBV7-3, with 9 bases aligning to TRBD2. The CDR3 is 17 residues long. Trimming removed 1 base from V and 0 bases from J; junction bases left unmatched: 5. From germline, CDR1 is SGHTA and CDR2 FQGTGA. The CDR3 bases are TGTGCCAGCAGCTTAATGAGCGGGGGGTCTAGCACAGATACGCAGTATTTT. Translation gives CASSLMSGGSSTDTQYF.

This clonotype was seen more than once but under ten times. CDR3 residues: CSVAGGPYEQYF. DNA for the CDR3: TGCAGCGTGGCAGGAGGGCCCTACGAGCAGTACTTC. V and J are TRBV29-1 and TRBJ2-7; D might be TRBD2 (6 bases). The ends were cut back, 6 bases at V and 2 bases at J, with 11 bases in the middle. The germline gives CDR1 SQVTM, CDR2 ANQGSEA. This CDR3 is 12 amino acids long.

This clonotype was observed at least ten times. The rearrangement links TRBV6-4 to TRBJ2-3, with 7 bases identical to TRBD2. CDR1 MRHNA and CDR2 SNTAGT come from the germline V gene. This CDR3 comprises 16 residues. Germline trimming cut 5 bases from V and 1 base from J; bases unmatched to any gene: 9. DNA for the CDR3: TGTGCCAGCAGTCCGAATTTAGCGGGCGGCACAGATACGCAGTATTTT. Protein: CASSPNLAGGTDTQYF.

This clonotype appeared many times. The chain carries TRBV20-1 and TRBJ2-5; the D gene is possibly TRBD2 (6 bases). This CDR3 region has 15 residues. The V end lost 5 bases, the J end lost 1 base, and 17 bases lay between the germline ends. Germline V lookup: CDR1 DFQATT, CDR2 SNEGSKA (reference sequence). CDR3 sequence reads: CSAGEDSGPQETQYF. Written as DNA, the CDR3 is TGCAGTGCTGGGGAGGATAGCGGACCCCAAGAGACCCAGTACTTC.

The chain combines TRBV11-2 with TRBJ2-1, with 10 nucleotides matching TRBD2. The J segment lost 9 bases and the V segment lost 5 bases, leaving 13 bases of the junction unmatched. Germline loops: CDR1 SGHAT, CDR2 FQNNGV. The CDR3 totals 16 residues. The CDR3 coding sequence is TGTGCCAGCAGCCCCCCCCTCGGGACTAGCGTGGGTGAGCAGTTCTTC. This codes for CASSPPLGTSVGEQFF.

This clonotype was recorded a few times. The CDR3 nucleotides are TGTGCCAGCAGCTTGGTAGTGGGGAGCGGGAGTACATACAATGAGCAGTTCTTC. The encoded protein is CASSLVVGSGSTYNEQFF. The chain couples TRBV11-2 to TRBJ2-1, with 8 positions matching TRBD2. The CDR3 loop spans 18 amino acids. Germline V CDR1 and CDR2: SGHAT, FQNNGV. Unmatched junction bases numbered 14, after V lost 3 bases and J lost 4 bases.

V usage is TRBV5-1 and J usage is TRBJ1-4; D is ambiguous. Trimming pared 0 bases from V and 3 bases from J, leaving 6 bases between. Per germline, CDR1 SGHRS and CDR2 YFSETQ. The CDR3 has 14 residues. CDR3 bases: TGCGCCAGCAGCTTGGAGGCGTCTAATGAAAAACTGTTTTTT. Protein sequence: CASSLEASNEKLFF.

This clonotype has a count of ten or more. The chain links TRBV29-1 to TRBJ1-6; unclear D gene. The CDR3 spans 11 residues. Trimming shortened V by 6 bases and J by 18 bases, and 18 bases separated the two germline ends. CDR1 and CDR2 (germline): SQVTM, ANQGSEA. The chain's CDR3 is CSVTLGSVGHF. In nucleotides, the CDR3 is TGCAGCGTCACCCTTGGCTCGGTAGGCCACTTT.

Ten or more counts support this clonotype. The CDR3 bases are TGTGCCAGCAGTACATTGACCCGACTAGCCAAAAACATTCAGTACTTC. Its translation: CASSTLTRLAKNIQYF. This sequence joins TRBV28 and TRBJ2-4; D is ambiguous. Trimming pared 5 bases from V and 0 bases from J, leaving 14 bases between. This CDR3 has 16 amino acids. CDR1 is MDHEN and CDR2 is SYDVKM in the germline V gene.

In this sample, this clonotype turned up many times. The genes are TRBV24-1 and TRBJ2-2, with TRBD1 matching over 8 bases. Trimming took 5 bases from V and 4 from J; bases not matched to a gene: 8. This CDR3 spans 16 amino acids. Germline assignment: CDR1 KGHDR and CDR2 SFDVKD. CDR3 nucleotide sequence: TGTGCCACCAGTGGACGAGGGACAGGATTCACCGGGGAGCTGTTTTTT. Its protein product is CATSGRGTGFTGELFF.

V usage is TRBV27 and J usage is TRBJ2-1; TRBD2 matches at 8 bases. Germline V gives CDR1 MNHEY, CDR2 SMNVEV (reference sequence). This CDR3 comprises 16 residues. V dropped 8 bases and J dropped 4; count of bases not matched to a gene: 13. The CDR3 DNA is TGTGCCAGCCGCAATTTGAGGACTAGCATATACAATGAGCAGTTCTTC. Translated: CASRNLRTSIYNEQFF.

This chain connects TRBV11-2 to TRBJ1-3; perhaps TRBD1 as D (5 bases). V lost 1 base to trimming and J lost 2 bases, with 12 bases between them. The CDR3 is 16 residues long. The germline V gene has CDR1 SGHAT and CDR2 FQNNGV. CDR3: CASSLAGGMPGNTIYF. The CDR3 coding sequence is TGTGCCAGCAGCTTAGCTGGGGGAATGCCTGGAAACACCATATATTTT.

The J gene is TRBJ2-5, the V gene TRBV6-5; possible D gene TRBD1, 5 bases. V dropped 0 bases and J dropped 0 bases, with 17 bases sitting between them. The CDR3 is 18 amino acids. CDR1 MNHEY and CDR2 SVGAGI come from the germline V gene. The CDR3 nucleotides are TGTGCCAGCAGTTACTCGATTGAACCGACAGCGTACCAAGAGACCCAGTACTTC. Its protein product is CASSYSIEPTAYQETQYF.

This clonotype turned up a few times. The rearrangement uses TRBV6-1 and TRBJ1-1; maybe TRBD1 (6 bases). V was trimmed by 4 bases and J by 3 bases, leaving 18 bases between them. CDR3 length: 16 amino acids. Per the germline V gene, CDR1 is MNHNS and CDR2 is SASEGT. Here the CDR3 reads CASSGSRGWVDTEAFF. The CDR3 DNA sequence: TGTGCCAGCAGTGGGTCGAGGGGGTGGGTTGACACTGAAGCTTTCTTT.

This clonotype was counted many times. The chain has TRBV5-1 and TRBJ2-7; weak D call: TRBD1 (6 bases). Trimming took off 2 bases at V and 2 bases at J, with 11 bases between the two ends. The CDR3 length is 14 residues. Germline CDR1 is SGHRS and CDR2 is YFSETQ. CDR3 DNA: TGCGCCAGCAGCTTTCGGGACATCACCTACGAGCAGTACTTC. Its protein is CASSFRDITYEQYF.

This clonotype came up a few times. Given a much more abundant clone one base away, this may be a read error. The rearrangement joins TRBV3-1 to TRBJ2-2; D remains unclear. There are 11 residues in the CDR3. V shed 8 bases and J shed 1 base, with 2 bases lying between them. Germline V gives CDR1 LGHDT, CDR2 YNNKEL (reference sequence). CDR3 sequence (DNA): TGTGCCAGCGGGAACACCGGGGAGCTGTTTTTT. It is translated as CASGNTGELFF.

The genes are TRBV7-9 and TRBJ2-3; the D gene could be TRBD1 or TRBD2 (5 bases each). The V end was cut by 0 bases, the J end by 4 bases, with 17 bases between. The CDR3 totals 17 residues. Germline values: CDR1 SEHNR, CDR2 FQNEAQ (reference sequence). The CDR3 coding sequence is TGTGCCAGCAGCTTAGCGTCGGGCAGACTGGGGGCAGATACGCAGTATTTT. This encodes CASSLASGRLGADTQYF.

In nucleotides, the CDR3 is TGTGCCAGCAGCCACACTAAGGGGCGGGAGGCGTATTACGAGCAGTACTTC. Its translation: CASSHTKGREAYYEQYF. This chain connects TRBV12-3 or TRBV12-4 to TRBJ2-7, with 8 bases aligning to TRBD2. With V trimmed by 6 bases and J by 4 bases, 17 bases remained unmatched. CDR3 length equals 17 residues.

This clonotype was seen repeatedly, ten times or more. V usage is TRBV6-5 and J usage is TRBJ2-2; 9 nucleotides line up with TRBD1. The J segment lost 0 bases and the V segment lost 2 bases, leaving 1 base of the junction unmatched. The V gene's germline CDR1 is MNHEY and CDR2 SVGAGI. CDR3 size: 16 residues. This chain's CDR3 is CASSYGTGPNTGELFF. The DNA of the CDR3 is TGTGCCAGCAGTTACGGGACAGGGCCGAACACCGGGGAGCTGTTTTTT.

This clonotype was detected only a few times. The chain recombines TRBV6-2 or TRBV6-3 with TRBJ2-6; D call uncertain. This CDR3 has 16 residues. Trimming removed 4 bases from V and 4 bases from J, with 14 bases in between. From germline, CDR1 is MNHEY and CDR2 SVGEGT. DNA for the CDR3: TGTGCCAGCAGTTCCTTCTACGGATCAGGGGCCAACGTCCTGACTTTC. It is translated as CASSSFYGSGANVLTF.

In this sample, this clonotype turned up many times. The chain uses TRBV12-3 or TRBV12-4 and TRBJ2-3, with D unclear. Trimming stripped 6 bases from V and 4 bases from J, with 11 bases between. The CDR3 loop spans 13 amino acids. CDR3 DNA sequence: TGTGCCAGCAGCCCGCCTGGGTCAGATACGCAGTATTTT. Protein: CASSPPGSDTQYF.

The chain couples TRBV20-1 to TRBJ2-3; a weak D match, TRBD2 (6 bases). Between the trimmed V and J ends, which lost 5 bases and 3 bases, there was a span of 15 bases. Germline V CDR1 and CDR2: DFQATT, SNEGSKA (reference sequence). The CDR3 is 14 residues long. The CDR3 sequence is CSAWTGAVTDTQYF. The CDR3 coding sequence is TGCAGTGCTTGGACGGGAGCGGTTACAGATACGCAGTATTTT.

This clonotype was detected ten times or more. V and J are TRBV5-1 and TRBJ2-7; perhaps TRBD1 as D (8 bases). The CDR3 totals 16 residues. Germline V gene sequence: CDR1 SGHRS, CDR2 YFSETQ. Trimming removed 4 bases at V and 7 bases at J, with 24 bases between. CDR3 sequence: CASSVTRGGTGVEQYF. The CDR3, as DNA: TGCGCCAGCAGCGTGACCAGGGGGGGGACAGGCGTGGAGCAGTACTTC.

This clonotype was seen at least ten times. V is TRBV25-1 and J is TRBJ2-1; D unresolved. Germline V gene sequence: CDR1 MGHDK, CDR2 SYGVNS. CDR3 size: 16 residues. The V end was cut by 3 bases, the J end by 4 bases, with 16 bases between. The DNA for the CDR3 is TGTGCCAGCAGTGACGTTTTTGTGGCGGTTTACAATGAGCAGTTCTTC. Amino acid sequence: CASSDVFVAVYNEQFF.

This clonotype came up a few times. The V gene is TRBV7-2, the J gene TRBJ2-7; TRBD1 agrees at 10 bases. Trimming cost V 4 bases and J 3 bases; bases outside gene matches: 9. Germline V gives CDR1 SGHTA, CDR2 FQGNSA. This CDR3 spans 16 amino acids. CDR3 amino acids: CASSSWTGGGSYEQYF. CDR3 coding DNA: TGTGCCAGCAGCTCTTGGACAGGGGGAGGGAGCTACGAGCAGTACTTC.